This T cell receptor (beta chain) came from a study of a mutant IDH1 vaccine in newly diagnosed glioma. Study in general: Treated patients showed a male proportion of roughly 62%, a female proportion of roughly 38%, and a mean age of around 40 years. Earlier treatment was radiotherapy, temozolomide, or both, with most getting both. The study's findings and limits: Pseudoprogression apparently tracked independently of changes in top peripheral T cell clonotypes.

This CDR3 spans 15 amino acids. V lost 2 bases to trimming and J lost 3 bases, with 14 bases between them. Germline V gene lookup returns CDR1 SNHLY and CDR2 FYNNEI. Only in-frame clones appear in the TCRdb table, and some are missing; sequencing was by immunoSEQ multiplex PCR. Of more than 9,500 clones detected, about nine tenths appear once; the ten largest clones hold 5% to 6.5%. This sample's time point: week 5, during vaccination. Topical imiquimod accompanied each vaccine dose, which consisted of 300 ug of mutant IDH1 20-mer peptide. Comment on this clone: Its antigen is undetermined.

This specimen consisted of PBMCs, obtained from a glioma patient whose treatment included an IDH1 peptide vaccine. This chain uses TRBV2 with TRBJ2-7; D perhaps matches TRBD1 (6 bases). The origin of this receptor is a woman in her 40s with glioma. Some clones in this sample may be carry-over from other donors' samples. CDR3 amino acids: CASSEYSQGDYEQYF. In DNA, the CDR3 is TGTGCCAGCAGTGAATATTCACAGGGAGACTACGAGCAGTACTTC.